These 7 T cell receptor beta chains were all obtained from the same sample, sequenced in a study of cytotoxic CD8 clonotypes in ibrutinib-treated CLL. TCRdb keeps only in-frame clones here, not all; method: immunoSEQ multiplex PCR. The sample has about 300,000 clones; 67% are singletons. The specimen was PBMCs, collected after 36 months of ibrutinib treatment. These receptors were obtained from a human donor with chronic lymphocytic leukemia.

In its sample, this clone was seen once. The genes are TRBV5-6 and TRBJ1-1; tentatively, D is TRBD1 (6 bases). V lost 4 bases and J lost 11, with 15 bases in between. CDR1 and CDR2 from the germline V gene are SGHDT and YYEEEE. The CDR3 has 12 residues. Here the CDR3 DNA reads TGTGCCAGCAGCCCCGGGGGGGCGGGGGCTTTCTTT. It yields the protein CASSPGGAGAFF.

The rearrangement uses TRBV5-1 and TRBJ2-7; 11 nucleotides align to TRBD2. V was clipped by 5 bases and J by 4 bases; unmatched bases: 8. The CDR3 is made up of 15 amino acids. The germline gives CDR1 SGHRS, CDR2 YFSETQ. The CDR3 DNA follows: TGCGCCAGCAGACACGCGACTAGCGGGATTTACGAGCAGTACTTC. Translating it yields CASRHATSGIYEQYF.

This clone was picked up one time. This chain links TRBV10-3 with TRBJ1-1; 7 nucleotides agree with TRBD1. Germline-derived CDR1 and CDR2 are ENHRY and SYGVKD. The V and J ends lost 6 bases and 5 bases, in that order; junction bases with no gene match: 6. The CDR3 length is 13 residues. The CDR3 nucleotides are TGTGCCATCAGGCTATGGGACAGTACTGAAGCTTTCTTT. This translates into CAIRLWDSTEAFF.

The V and J genes are TRBV4-3 and TRBJ1-5, with D uncertain. V lost 0 bases and J 4 bases, leaving 4 bases between the germline ends. The V gene's germline CDR1 is LGHNA and CDR2 YSLEER. The CDR3 has 13 amino acids. CDR3 residues: CASSQDTNQPQHF. The DNA of the CDR3 is TGCGCCAGCAGCCAAGATACGAATCAGCCCCAGCATTTT.

CDR3 sequence (DNA): TGTGCCAGCAGTCTCCGGGACTCGATCTACGAGCAGTACTTC. Translating it yields CASSLRDSIYEQYF. The genes are TRBV9 and TRBJ2-7; the D gene is possibly TRBD2 (6 bases). The CDR3 length is 14 residues. Trimming left V 5 bases short and J 3 bases short, with 15 bases between. CDR1 is SGDLS, CDR2 YYNGEE, per germline.

This clone was detected only a few times. The V call is TRBV6-5, the J call TRBJ1-6; no reliable D call. Between the trimmed V and J ends, which lost 7 bases and 6 bases, there was a span of 7 bases. The CDR3 extends over 12 amino acids. The germline V gene encodes CDR1 MNHEY and CDR2 SVGAGI. The CDR3 bases are TGTGCCAGCACAAACAGTAATTCACCCCTCCACTTT. Translating it yields CASTNSNSPLHF.

In its sample, this clone was seen a few times. The CDR3 sequence: CASSPGQIYGYTF. The CDR3 coding sequence is TGTGCCAGCAGCCCGGGACAGATTTATGGCTACACCTTC. The chain recombines TRBV7-9 with TRBJ1-2; the match to TRBD1 covers 7 bases. With 5 bases clipped from V and 5 bases from J, the junction kept 5 bases outside the gene matches. The germline CDR1 and CDR2 sequences are SEHNR and FQNEAQ (reference sequence). CDR3 size: 13 residues.